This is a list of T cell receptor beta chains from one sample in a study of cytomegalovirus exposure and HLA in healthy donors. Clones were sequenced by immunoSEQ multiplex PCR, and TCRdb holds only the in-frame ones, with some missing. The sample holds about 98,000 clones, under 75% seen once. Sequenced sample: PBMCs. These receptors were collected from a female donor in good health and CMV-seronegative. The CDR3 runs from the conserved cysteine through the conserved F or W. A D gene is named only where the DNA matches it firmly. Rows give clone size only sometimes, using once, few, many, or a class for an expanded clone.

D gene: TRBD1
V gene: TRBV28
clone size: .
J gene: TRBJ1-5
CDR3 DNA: TGTGCCCTGGGGACAGGCCCAGGTCAGCCCCAGCATTTT
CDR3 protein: CALGTGPGQPQHF

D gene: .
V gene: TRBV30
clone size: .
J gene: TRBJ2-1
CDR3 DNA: TGTGCCTGGAGTGTACAGGGCAACAATGAGCAGTTCTTC
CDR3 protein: CAWSVQGNNEQFF

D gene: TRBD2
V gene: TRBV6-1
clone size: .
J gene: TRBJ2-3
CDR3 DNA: TGTGCCAGCAGTGAACTTAGCGGGGCTGGCACAGATACGCAGTATTTT
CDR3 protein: CASSELSGAGTDTQYF

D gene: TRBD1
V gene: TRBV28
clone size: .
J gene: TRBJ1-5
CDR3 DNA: TGTGCCAGCAGCCCCGGGACAGGGAAACAGCCCCAGCATTTT
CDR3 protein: CASSPGTGKQPQHF

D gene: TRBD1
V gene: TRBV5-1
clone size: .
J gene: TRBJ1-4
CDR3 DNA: TGCGCCAGCAGCTTGGGTGTGGGACAGGGGGCGGAAAAACTGTTTTTT
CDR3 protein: CASSLGVGQGAEKLFF

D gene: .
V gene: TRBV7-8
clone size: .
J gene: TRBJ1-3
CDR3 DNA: TGTGCCAGCGCTCGCCTGGGGGGCTCTGGAAACACCATATATTTT
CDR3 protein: CASARLGGSGNTIYF

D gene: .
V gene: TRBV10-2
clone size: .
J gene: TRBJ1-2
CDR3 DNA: TGCGCCAGCAGTGAGTCCGGGACACAATCCTATGGCTACACCTTC
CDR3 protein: CASSESGTQSYGYTF

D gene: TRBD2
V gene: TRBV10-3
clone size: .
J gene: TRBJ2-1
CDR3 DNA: TGTGCCATCGCGGGACTATCCTACAATGAGCAGTTCTTC
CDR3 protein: CAIAGLSYNEQFF

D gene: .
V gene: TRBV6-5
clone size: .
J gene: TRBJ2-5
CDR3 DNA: TGTGCCAGCAGCACCCGGGGGTCGGAGACCCAGTACTTC
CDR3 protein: CASSTRGSETQYF

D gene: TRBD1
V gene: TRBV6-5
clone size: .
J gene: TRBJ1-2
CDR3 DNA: TGTGCCAGCAGTTACTCCTGGACAGGGGCCAACTATGGCTACACCTTC
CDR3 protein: CASSYSWTGANYGYTF

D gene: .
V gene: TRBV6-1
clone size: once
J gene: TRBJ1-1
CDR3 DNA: TGTGCCAGCGGCAGGGCGGGGGGAACTGAAGCTTTCTTT
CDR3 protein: CASGRAGGTEAFF

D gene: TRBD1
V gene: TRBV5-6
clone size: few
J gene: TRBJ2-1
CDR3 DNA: TGTGCCAGCAGCCGCGGAGGACAGGGATACAATGAGCAGTTCTTC
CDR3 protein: CASSRGGQGYNEQFF

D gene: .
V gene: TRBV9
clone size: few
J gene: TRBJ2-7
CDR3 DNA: TGTGCCAGCAGCGTAGGGACAGCTTCCTACGAGCAGTACTTC
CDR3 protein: CASSVGTASYEQYF

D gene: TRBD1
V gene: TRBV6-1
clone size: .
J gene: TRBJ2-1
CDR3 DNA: TGTGCCAGCAGCCTTGACAGGGGAACCTACAATGAGCAGTTCTTC
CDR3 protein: CASSLDRGTYNEQFF

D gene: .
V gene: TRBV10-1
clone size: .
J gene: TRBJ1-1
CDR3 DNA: TGCGCCAGCAGTGAGAGTGGCAGAGGAGCTTTCTTT
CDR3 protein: CASSESGRGAFF

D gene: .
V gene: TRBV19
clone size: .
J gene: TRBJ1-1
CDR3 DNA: TGTGCCAGTACCAACAGGGAGAGGACTGAAGCTTTCTTT
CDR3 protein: CASTNRERTEAFF

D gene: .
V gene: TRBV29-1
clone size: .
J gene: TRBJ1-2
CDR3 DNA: TGCAGCGTTGGGCCAGTGGAGGCCTTC
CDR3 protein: CSVGPVEAF

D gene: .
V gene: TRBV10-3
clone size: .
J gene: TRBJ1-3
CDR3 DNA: TGTGCCACCACCGTACAATCTGGAAACACCATATATTTT
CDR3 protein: CATTVQSGNTIYF

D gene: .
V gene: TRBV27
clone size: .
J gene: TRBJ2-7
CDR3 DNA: TGTGCCAGCAGTTTCGAGGGCGAGCAGTACTTC
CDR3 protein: CASSFEGEQYF

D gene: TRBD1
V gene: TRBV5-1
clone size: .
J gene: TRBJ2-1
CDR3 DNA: TGCGCCAGCAGCAACGACAGGGGTAGGAGAAATGAGCAGTTCTTC
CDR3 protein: CASSNDRGRRNEQFF

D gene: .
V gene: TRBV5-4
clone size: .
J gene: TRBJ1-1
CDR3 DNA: TGTGCCAGCAGCTTGGCCAGCAGGGGGAACACTGAAGCTTTCTTT
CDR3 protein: CASSLASRGNTEAFF

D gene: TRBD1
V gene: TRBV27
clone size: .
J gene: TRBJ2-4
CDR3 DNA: TGTGCCAGCAGTTCAGGGGGTCCCAAAAACATTCAGTACTTC
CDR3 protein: CASSSGGPKNIQYF

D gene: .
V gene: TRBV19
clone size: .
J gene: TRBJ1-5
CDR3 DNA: TGTGCCAGTAGTATTTACCCCTCAGGGAATCAGCCCCAGCATTTT
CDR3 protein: CASSIYPSGNQPQHF

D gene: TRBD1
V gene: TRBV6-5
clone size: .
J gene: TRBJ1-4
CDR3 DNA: TGTGCCAGCAGCTCGGACAGGGGTGGTGAAAAACTGTTTTTT
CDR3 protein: CASSSDRGGEKLFF

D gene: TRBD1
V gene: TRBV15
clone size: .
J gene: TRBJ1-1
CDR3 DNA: TGTGCCACCAGCAGAGGCCAGGGGGCTTGGACTGAAGCTTTCTTT
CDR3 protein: CATSRGQGAWTEAFF

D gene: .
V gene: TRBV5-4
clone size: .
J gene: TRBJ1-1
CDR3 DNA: TGTGCCAGCAGCTTTGGGGGCGCGGACACTGAAGCTTTCTTT
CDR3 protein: CASSFGGADTEAFF

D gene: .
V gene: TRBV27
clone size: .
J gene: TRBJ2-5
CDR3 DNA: TGTGCCAGCAGTTTTGAGGCGATGGAGACCCAGTACTTC
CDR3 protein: CASSFEAMETQYF

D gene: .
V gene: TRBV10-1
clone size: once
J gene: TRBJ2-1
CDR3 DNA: TGCGCCAGCAGCCCCGGGACTCCCTACAATGAGCAGTTCTTC
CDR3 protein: CASSPGTPYNEQFF

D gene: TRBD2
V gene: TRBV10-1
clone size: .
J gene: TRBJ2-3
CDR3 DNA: TGCGCCAGCAGTGAGTCCGGGACTACAACGCAGTATTTT
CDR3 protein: CASSESGTTTQYF

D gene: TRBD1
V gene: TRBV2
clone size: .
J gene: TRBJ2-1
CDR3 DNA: TGTGCCAGCAGTGAGGGCAGGGGGCTTAGGGTCAATGAGCAGTTCTTC
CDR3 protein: CASSEGRGLRVNEQFF

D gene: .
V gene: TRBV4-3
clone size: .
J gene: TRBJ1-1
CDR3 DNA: TGCGCCAGCAGAAAGACAACAATGAACACTGAAGCTTTCTTT
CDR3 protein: CASRKTTMNTEAFF

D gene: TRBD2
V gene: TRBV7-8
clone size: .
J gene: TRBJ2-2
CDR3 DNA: TGTGCCAGCAGCCTCCCTAGCGGGAGTTTGGGTACCGGGGAGCTGTTTTTT
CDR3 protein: CASSLPSGSLGTGELFF

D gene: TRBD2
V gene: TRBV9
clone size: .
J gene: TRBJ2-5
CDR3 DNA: TGTGCCAGCAGCGTAGGGAGCGGGGAGTACGAGACCCAGTACTTC
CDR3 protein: CASSVGSGEYETQYF

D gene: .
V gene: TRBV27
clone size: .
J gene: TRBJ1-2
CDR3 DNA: TGTGCCAGCAGTTTATTAACGGGGGATAAGAACTATGGCTACACCTTC
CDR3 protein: CASSLLTGDKNYGYTF

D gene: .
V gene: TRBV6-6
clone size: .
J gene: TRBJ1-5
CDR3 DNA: TGTGCCAGCCTCCCTGGGAGGGGATGGGACAATCAGCCCCAGCATTTT
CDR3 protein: CASLPGRGWDNQPQHF

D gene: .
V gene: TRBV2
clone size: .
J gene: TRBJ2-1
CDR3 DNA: TGTGCCAGCAGTGGGAATCTAGCCAATGAGCAGTTCTTC
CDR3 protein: CASSGNLANEQFF

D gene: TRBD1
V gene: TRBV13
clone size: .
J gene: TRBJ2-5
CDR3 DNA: TGTGCCAGCAGCCTTTGGGACAGCCCCCAAGAGACCCAGTACTTC
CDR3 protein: CASSLWDSPQETQYF

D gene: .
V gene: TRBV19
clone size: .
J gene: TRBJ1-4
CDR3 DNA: TGTGCCAGTAGGGAGCGGAGGGACGGAGTTAATGAAAAACTGTTTTTT
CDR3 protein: CASRERRDGVNEKLFF

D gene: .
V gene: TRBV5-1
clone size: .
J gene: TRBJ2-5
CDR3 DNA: TGCGCCAGCAGCTTGATCGTGTCAGAGACCCAGTACTTC
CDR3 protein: CASSLIVSETQYF

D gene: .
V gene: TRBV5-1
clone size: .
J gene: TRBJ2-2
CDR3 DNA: TGCGCCAGCAGCTTGATGCCGAGATACGTCGGGGAGCTGTTTTTT
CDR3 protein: CASSLMPRYVGELFF

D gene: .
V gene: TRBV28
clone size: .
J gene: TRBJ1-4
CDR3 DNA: TGTGCCAGCAGTTCCCCGGACAGTCACAGGGAAAAACTGTTTTTT
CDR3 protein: CASSSPDSHREKLFF

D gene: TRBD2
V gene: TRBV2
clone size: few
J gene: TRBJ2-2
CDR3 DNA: TGTGCCAGCACTAGCGGGAAGAACACCGGGGAGCTGTTTTTT
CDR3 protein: CASTSGKNTGELFF

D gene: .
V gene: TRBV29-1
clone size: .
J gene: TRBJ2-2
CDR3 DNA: TGCAGCGCACAGGTGAACACCGGGGAGCTGTTTTTT
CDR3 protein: CSAQVNTGELFF

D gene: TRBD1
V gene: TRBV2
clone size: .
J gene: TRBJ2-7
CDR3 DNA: TGTGCCAGCAGGGGGACAGGGGCAAACTCCTACGAGCAGTACTTC
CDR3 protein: CASRGTGANSYEQYF

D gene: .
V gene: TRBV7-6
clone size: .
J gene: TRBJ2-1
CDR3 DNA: TGTGCCAGCAGCTTAAACCTCGGGGATGAGCAGTTCTTC
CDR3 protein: CASSLNLGDEQFF

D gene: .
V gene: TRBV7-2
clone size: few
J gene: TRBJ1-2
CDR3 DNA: TGTGCCAGCAGCTTAGAGGCGGGAAGGGGTTCTAACTATGGCTACACCTTC
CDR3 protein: CASSLEAGRGSNYGYTF

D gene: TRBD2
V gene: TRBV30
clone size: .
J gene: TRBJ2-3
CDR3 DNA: TGTGCCTGGACAACTAGCGGGGTGAGCACAGATACGCAGTATTTT
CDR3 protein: CAWTTSGVSTDTQYF

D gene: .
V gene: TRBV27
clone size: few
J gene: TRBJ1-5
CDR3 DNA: TGTGCCAGCAGTTTGCGGAGGGATAGCAATCAGCCCCAGCATTTT
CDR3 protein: CASSLRRDSNQPQHF

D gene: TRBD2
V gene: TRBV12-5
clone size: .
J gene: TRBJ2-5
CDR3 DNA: TGTGCTAGTGGTTTGGGGACTAGCGGGTACCAAGAGACCCAGTACTTC
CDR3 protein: CASGLGTSGYQETQYF

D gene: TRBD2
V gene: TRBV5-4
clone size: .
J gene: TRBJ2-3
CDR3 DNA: TGTGCCGGCAGCACCGGGACTAGCGGGAGCACAGATACGCAGTATTTT
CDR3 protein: CAGSTGTSGSTDTQYF

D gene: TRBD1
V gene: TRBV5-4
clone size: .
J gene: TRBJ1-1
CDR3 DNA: TGTGCCAGCAGCCCAGGGGGCCCGGGTGTAGCTTTCTTT
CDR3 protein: CASSPGGPGVAFF

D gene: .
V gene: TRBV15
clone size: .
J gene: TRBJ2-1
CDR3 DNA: TGTGCCACCAGCAGACTAATTACAGGGTCGGAGCAGTTCTTC
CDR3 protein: CATSRLITGSEQFF

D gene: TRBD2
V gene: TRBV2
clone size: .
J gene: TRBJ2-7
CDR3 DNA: TGTGCCAGCAGTGGAGCGGGACTCCGCTCCTACGAGCAGTACTTC
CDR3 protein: CASSGAGLRSYEQYF

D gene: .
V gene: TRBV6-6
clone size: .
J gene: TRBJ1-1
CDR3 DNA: TGTGCCAGCCGGAACGGAGCGAAAGCTTTCTTT
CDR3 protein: CASRNGAKAFF

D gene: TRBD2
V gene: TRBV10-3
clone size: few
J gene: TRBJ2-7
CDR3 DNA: TGTGCCACCAGCCCCATCTCGTTACGGTCTAGCGGGGGATACGAGCAGTACTTC
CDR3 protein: CATSPISLRSSGGYEQYF

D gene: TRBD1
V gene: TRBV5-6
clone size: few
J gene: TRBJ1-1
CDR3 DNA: TGTGCCAGCAGGGGGATGCAGGGGGCGGCCACTGAAGCTTTCTTT
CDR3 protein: CASRGMQGAATEAFF

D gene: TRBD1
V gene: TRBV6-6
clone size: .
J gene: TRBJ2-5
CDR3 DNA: TGTGCCAGCAGAGGTTGGGACAGGGGCCTCGAGACCCAGTACTTC
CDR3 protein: CASRGWDRGLETQYF

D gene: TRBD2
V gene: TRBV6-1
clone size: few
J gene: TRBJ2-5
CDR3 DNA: TGTGCCAGCAGTAGAACGCGGGAGGCCTGGGAGACCCAGTACTTC
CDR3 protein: CASSRTREAWETQYF

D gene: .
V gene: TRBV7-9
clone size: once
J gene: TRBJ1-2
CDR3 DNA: TGTGCCAGCAGCTTTAAACAGTATGGCTACACCTTC
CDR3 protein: CASSFKQYGYTF